These T cell receptor beta chains were read from a single sample in a study of chemoradiotherapy in HPV16-positive cancers. Sequenced by immunoSEQ multiplex PCR; TCRdb stores in-frame clones only, minus some. The sample records roughly 7,000 clones, roughly nine tenths being singletons. This specimen was taken from a patient who underwent chemoradiotherapy. The receptors were gathered from a human donor with HPV-associated anogenital cancer. Each CDR3 is given with its conserved first and last residue. D genes are given only for firm matches. Clone size is given for some rows only: seen once, a few or many times, or a class if the clone is expanded.

cdr3_nt cdr3_aa v_call clone_size d_call j_call
TGCGCCAGCAGTTCCGTCCCCTGGGATACGCAGTATTTT CASSSVPWDTQYF TRBV10-1 - - TRBJ2-3
TGTGCCAGCAGCGTTTCACAGGGGGGCTATGGCTACACCTTC CASSVSQGGYGYTF TRBV6-1 - TRBD1 TRBJ1-2
TGTGCCAGCAGCGTCGGGACAGGGCGGTCCGGTGGCTACACCTTC CASSVGTGRSGGYTF TRBV7-9 - TRBD1 TRBJ1-2
TGTGCCTGGAAAGGGGGGGCTGGTGAGCAGTTCTTC CAWKGGAGEQFF TRBV30 - - TRBJ2-1
TGTGCCAGCAGCCGGGGACAGCTAACGTACGAGCAGTACTTC CASSRGQLTYEQYF TRBV13 - TRBD1 TRBJ2-7
TGTGCCAGCAGTGATACTTTTCATCAGGGGAACACCGGGGAGCTGTTTTTT CASSDTFHQGNTGELFF TRBV25-1 - - TRBJ2-2
TGTGCCAGTAGTGGCTACTGGGATACGCAGTATTTT CASSGYWDTQYF TRBV19 once - TRBJ2-3
TGTGCCAGCAGCCAGTCCGGGGGGGCCGGTAATGAGCAGTTCTTC CASSQSGGAGNEQFF TRBV14 - TRBD2 TRBJ2-1
TGTGCCAGTAGTTACGGGACAGGGGGAGGTCAGCCCCAGCATTTT CASSYGTGGGQPQHF TRBV19 - TRBD1 TRBJ1-5
TGTGCCAGCAGCCGGGACGGACTGAACACTGAAGCTTTCTTT CASSRDGLNTEAFF TRBV7-9 - - TRBJ1-1
TGTGCCAGTAGTATTTTCAGGGAATCCTACAATGAGCAGTTCTTC CASSIFRESYNEQFF TRBV19 - - TRBJ2-1
TGTGCCAGCAGTGAAGGGCGGGGTCGGACCCAGTACTTC CASSEGRGRTQYF TRBV6-1 - - TRBJ2-5
TGTGCCAGCAGCGGGGGGGGACAAAGAAACACCATATATTTT CASSGGGQRNTIYF TRBV9 - - TRBJ1-3
TGTGCCAGCAGTGTCAGCGGAGACAAAAACATTCAGTACTTC CASSVSGDKNIQYF TRBV2 - - TRBJ2-4
TGTGCCAGTAGCGCAGGGGGAAACTCCTACGAGCAGTACTTC CASSAGGNSYEQYF TRBV19 - TRBD1 TRBJ2-7
TGCGCCAGCAGCGTCGTCGACACTCTCTCCTACGAGCAGTACTTC CASSVVDTLSYEQYF TRBV5-1 - - TRBJ2-7
TGCGCCAGCAGCTTGGTGGGGACAGGGATCTATGAGCAGTTCTTC CASSLVGTGIYEQFF TRBV5-1 - TRBD1 TRBJ2-1
TGTGCCACCAGCAGCGTTAGAGAATTCACAGATACGCAGTATTTT CATSSVREFTDTQYF TRBV15 - - TRBJ2-3
TGTGCCTCGAGAAGCCGGGTACCTTCCTACGAGCAGTACTTC CASRSRVPSYEQYF TRBV30 - - TRBJ2-7
TGTGCCGGACAGGGGGCGAGCAATCAGCCCCAGCATTTT CAGQGASNQPQHF TRBV19 - TRBD1 TRBJ1-5
TGTGCCAGCAGTCCATGGACAGGGGAGAGGGATACTGAAGCTTTCTTT CASSPWTGERDTEAFF TRBV28 - TRBD1 TRBJ1-1
TGTGCCGGGGGCCCGGGGCCGAACACTGAAGCTTTCTTT CAGGPGPNTEAFF TRBV30 - - TRBJ1-1
TGTGCCAGTAGTATAGGAGGCAGCTCCTACGAGCAGTACTTC CASSIGGSSYEQYF TRBV19 - - TRBJ2-7
TGTGCCAGTAGTTCTGGACAGGGAGGGTCTGATAATTCACCCCTCCACTTT CASSSGQGGSDNSPLHF TRBV19 - TRBD1 TRBJ1-6
TGCGCCAGCAGCCGGAAGACAGGGATCGAGACTGGGAGAGACTGGGACACTGAAGCTTTCTTT CASSRKTGIETGRDWDTEAFF TRBV5-1 - TRBD1 TRBJ1-1
TGCGCCAGCAGCTTGACAGATACTTACGAGCAGTACTTC CASSLTDTYEQYF TRBV10-2 - - TRBJ2-7
TGTGCTAGTGGTCCGACAGGGGGCTTCTACGAGCAGTACTTC CASGPTGGFYEQYF TRBV12-5 - TRBD1 TRBJ2-7
TGCAGCGTTGGGGACAGGGGGGCGATTCGGTACTTC CSVGDRGAIRYF TRBV29-1 - TRBD1 TRBJ2-7
TGCGCCAGCAGCCCGGGGCTAGCAGGGGAGCAGTTCTTC CASSPGLAGEQFF TRBV4-1 once - TRBJ2-1
TGTGCCAGCAGTGATATAGCGGGAGTCCTCGACAATGAGCAGTTCTTC CASSDIAGVLDNEQFF TRBV6-4 - TRBD2 TRBJ2-1
TGTGCCAGTAGTCGGGGCGAGCCGGAGACCCAGTACTTC CASSRGEPETQYF TRBV19 - - TRBJ2-5
TGTGCCAGCAGCTTGTACAGGGGAGAATATAGCAATCAGCCCCAGCATTTT CASSLYRGEYSNQPQHF TRBV5-6 - TRBD1 TRBJ1-5
TGTGCCAGCAGGCGCCGGGACAGTGGTTCGGAGACCCAGTACTTC CASRRRDSGSETQYF TRBV14 once TRBD1 TRBJ2-5
TGTGCCAGCAGCCGAAGCTGGACAGGGGACGAGCAGTACTTC CASSRSWTGDEQYF TRBV6-1 - TRBD1 TRBJ2-7
TGCGCCAGCAGTTCGTTGGACCTGAACACTGAAGCTTTCTTT CASSSLDLNTEAFF TRBV5-1 - - TRBJ1-1
TGTGCCAGCAGCGTAGTAACGGGGGGGACTCAGTATTTT CASSVVTGGTQYF TRBV9 - TRBD2 TRBJ2-3
TGTGCCAGCTCAAGTTACAGGGGTGAGGGCAATCAGCCCCAGCATTTT CASSSYRGEGNQPQHF TRBV5-6 - TRBD1 TRBJ1-5
TGTGCCAGCAGCACCCGACAGGGATCTAGCGGGAGAGGTGGGGCCGGGGAGCTGTTTTTT CASSTRQGSSGRGGAGELFF TRBV9 - TRBD2 TRBJ2-2
TGTGCCAGCACCTCTATCGCGGGGGGAACTGAAGCTTTCTTT CASTSIAGGTEAFF TRBV5-5 once - TRBJ1-1
TGCGCCAGCAGCTTGGATCTGCGATCAAACATTCAGTACTTC CASSLDLRSNIQYF TRBV5-1 - - TRBJ2-4
TGTGCCAGCAGTCTAGGCCGAGGGAATGAGCAGTTCTTC CASSLGRGNEQFF TRBV27 - - TRBJ2-1
TGTGCCAGCAGCGTAGGGAGTCCTGGCGAGCAGTACTTC CASSVGSPGEQYF TRBV9 few - TRBJ2-7
TGTGCCAGCAGCCCGGGACTAGCGGGAGCGTGGGCCATTCAGTACTTC CASSPGLAGAWAIQYF TRBV4-2 - TRBD2 TRBJ2-4
TGTGCCTGGAGGTCGTCCTTCGCGGGCGGTCCTCACAATGAGCAGTTCTTC CAWRSSFAGGPHNEQFF TRBV30 - - TRBJ2-1
TGCGCCAGCAGCACCTTAGCGGGAGATCTCTACAATGAGCAGTTCTTC CASSTLAGDLYNEQFF TRBV5-1 - TRBD2 TRBJ2-1
TGTGCCAGCATCCCGGGGGGGCCGGGGGAGACCCAGTACTTC CASIPGGPGETQYF TRBV6-1 once TRBD2 TRBJ2-5
TGCGCCAGCAGCTTGGAAATCGGGGAGCTGTTTTTT CASSLEIGELFF TRBV5-1 - - TRBJ2-2
TGCAGCGTTGTACTTCGAGGGGTATCGGTGGGTGGCTACACCTTC CSVVLRGVSVGGYTF TRBV29-1 - - TRBJ1-2
TGTGCCAGCAGGGGACCTCGACAGGGTTCGGAGACCCAGTACTTC CASRGPRQGSETQYF TRBV27 - TRBD1 TRBJ2-5
TGTGCCAGCAGTGACACCGGACCCTTTGGTGAGACCCAGTACTTC CASSDTGPFGETQYF TRBV6-4 - - TRBJ2-5
TGTGCCAGCACCACGGGGGGGGATCAGCCCCAGCATTTT CASTTGGDQPQHF TRBV6-5 - - TRBJ1-5
TGTGCCAGCAGGAAAGACAGGGCTACGGACACTGAAGCTTTCTTT CASRKDRATDTEAFF TRBV6-5 - TRBD1 TRBJ1-1
TGTGCCAGCAGTGGCGTCGGGGGGGGTGCTGAGCAGTTCTTC CASSGVGGGAEQFF TRBV6-4 - TRBD2 TRBJ2-1
TGTGCCAGTAGTATTAGGGGGACGGAAAATTCACCCCTCCACTTT CASSIRGTENSPLHF TRBV19 - - TRBJ1-6
TGTGCCAGCAAGAACCACCAGCCCCAGCATTTT CASKNHQPQHF TRBV5-6 once - TRBJ1-5
TGTGCCAGCAGTGAATGGGACAGCTTGAATTCACCCCTCCACTTT CASSEWDSLNSPLHF TRBV2 - TRBD1 TRBJ1-6
TGCAGTGCTAGATCGGCAGATACGCAGTATTTT CSARSADTQYF TRBV20-1 - - TRBJ2-3
TGTGCCAGCAGTGAAATGTGGTCAGGGGATCAGCCCCAGCATTTT CASSEMWSGDQPQHF TRBV2 - - TRBJ1-5
TGTGCCAGCGAAACAGGGGGCGAATATGGCTACACCTTC CASETGGEYGYTF TRBV7-9 few TRBD1 TRBJ1-2